The 21 T cell receptor beta chains listed next were all sequenced from one sample in a study of cytomegalovirus exposure and HLA in healthy donors. The PCR was carried out with 60 Vbeta primers and 13 Jbeta primers. Here immunoSEQ multiplex PCR was the method, and the copy in TCRdb shows in-frame clones only, minus some. The data contain 180,000 or so clones, approximately 72% of them singletons. Sample: PBMCs. The source is a human donor in good health.

About this clone: It may be a read error: a sequence one base away is much more abundant. Other DNA sequences in this sample translate to the same CDR3. V and J are TRBV4-1 and TRBJ2-7; 10 nucleotides line up with TRBD1. The CDR3 length is 16 residues. CDR1 is MGHRA, CDR2 YSYEKL, per germline. V dropped 0 bases and J dropped 3; count of bases not matched to a gene: 5. The CDR3 region is CASSQEWGQGHYEQYF. The CDR3 coding sequence is TGCGCCAGCAGCCAAGAGTGGGGACAGGGGCACTACGAGCAGTACTTC.

This clone was seen ten or more times. This chain links TRBV27 with TRBJ1-2, with 8 bases lining up with TRBD1. V lost 7 bases and J lost 3; bases outside the gene matches: 7. CDR3 length equals 14 residues. The germline V gene encodes CDR1 MNHEY and CDR2 SMNVEV (reference sequence). CDR3 region: CASTRLGQDYGYTF. CDR3 nucleotides: TGTGCCAGCACCCGACTGGGACAGGACTATGGCTACACCTTC.

The rearrangement uses TRBV2 and TRBJ2-2, with 7 bases fitting TRBD1. The CDR3 loop spans 15 amino acids. V lost 7 bases and J lost 1; bases outside the gene matches: 6. Germline loops: CDR1 SNHLY, CDR2 FYNNEI. CDR3 nucleotides: TGTGCCAGCACTGACTCAGGGGGGAACACCGGGGAGCTGTTTTTT. As protein: CASTDSGGNTGELFF. Supplemented by reference TRBV2 and TRBJ2-2, the full variable domain reads EPEVTQTPSHQVTQMGQEVILRCVPISNHLYFYWYRQILGQKVEFLVSFYNNEISEKSEIFDDQFSVERPDGSNFTLKIRSTKLEDSAMYFCASTDSGGNTGELFFGEGSRLTVL.

V is TRBV7-9 and J is TRBJ2-3, with TRBD1 matching 10 bases. The CDR3 sequence is 15 residues long. The germline gives CDR1 SEHNR, CDR2 FQNEAQ (reference sequence). With 7 bases clipped from V and 4 bases from J, the junction kept 8 bases outside the gene matches. The CDR3 here is CASTRQGATPDTQYF. CDR3 nucleotide sequence: TGTGCCAGCACCCGACAGGGGGCTACCCCAGATACGCAGTATTTT.

The chain's CDR3 is CASTFGGWQGAYDEQYF. The CDR3 nucleotides are TGTGCCAGCACCTTTGGTGGGTGGCAGGGGGCGTATGACGAGCAGTACTTC. V gene TRBV7-8 combines with J gene TRBJ2-7; 8 bases fit TRBD1. Germline CDR1 SGHVS, CDR2 FQNEAQ. There are 17 residues in the CDR3. With 7 bases clipped from V and 5 bases from J, the junction kept 19 bases outside the gene matches.

This chain joins TRBV28 and TRBJ1-2; TRBD1 matches at 7 bases. CDR1 is MDHEN and CDR2 is SYDVKM in the germline V gene. This CDR3 is built from 12 residues. Here the CDR3 reads CASQGDSYGYTF. CDR3 sequence (DNA): TGTGCAAGTCAGGGGGATAGCTATGGCTACACCTTC.

The chain carries TRBV5-1 and TRBJ2-3; D might be TRBD2 (7 bases). The CDR3 loop spans 14 amino acids. V lost 6 bases, J lost 0 bases, and 11 bases lay in between. Germline loops: CDR1 SGHRS, CDR2 YFSETQ. Here the CDR3 reads CASKEGGSTDTQYF. The CDR3 nucleotides are TGCGCCAGCAAGGAGGGGGGGAGCACAGATACGCAGTATTTT.

This clone was observed a few times. The chain is built from TRBV15 and TRBJ2-5; 7 nucleotides line up with TRBD1. The V gene's germline CDR1 is LNHNV and CDR2 YYDKDF (reference sequence). After removal of 5 bases from V and 5 bases from J, the junction contained 11 bases not matched to a gene. The CDR3 has 15 residues. The CDR3 reads CATSERQGWWETQYF. CDR3 bases: TGTGCCACCAGCGAAAGACAGGGATGGTGGGAGACCCAGTACTTC.

Concerning this clone itself: The junction departs from the called germline gene at one end, perhaps through a read error. The gene calls are TRBV7-9 and TRBJ1-1; D not resolved. This CDR3 is built from 12 residues. Germline loops: CDR1 SEHNR, CDR2 FQNEAQ (reference sequence). The chain's CDR3 is CSSSLQNQWAFF. DNA for the CDR3: TGTTCCAGCAGCTTACAAAATCAGTGGGCTTTCTTT.

This rearrangement joins TRBV6-6 to TRBJ2-7; no clear D. The CDR3 runs to 13 residues. CDR1 is MNHNY and CDR2 is SVGAGI in the germline V gene (reference sequence). The germline V and J ends were trimmed by 5 bases and 6 bases, with 14 bases remaining between them. CDR3 amino acids: CASSNTMGCEQYF. The CDR3 bases are TGTGCCAGCAGTAACACAATGGGCTGCGAGCAGTACTTC.

The chain links TRBV4-3 to TRBJ1-4; 10 bases map to TRBD1. The CDR3 contains 15 residues. J gave up 6 bases and V 5 bases, and 6 bases lay outside the gene matches. Germline lookup yields CDR1 LGHNA and CDR2 YSLEER. The CDR3: CASSGRTGGDEKLFF. CDR3 nucleotide sequence: TGCGCCAGCAGCGGCCGGACAGGGGGAGATGAAAAACTGTTTTTT.

The V and J genes are TRBV7-3 and TRBJ2-1; D remains unclear. Germline-derived CDR1 and CDR2 are SGHTA and FQGTGA. The CDR3 is 16 amino acids. V was shortened by 5 bases and J by 3 bases, with 17 bases between the two germline ends. As DNA, the CDR3 is TGTGCCAGCAGCCCCGGCATGGCGGAACTCTACAATGAGCAGTTCTTC. Its translation: CASSPGMAELYNEQFF.

The chain carries TRBV20-1 and TRBJ1-2; unclear D gene. V lost 7 bases and J lost 8, with 14 bases in between. Germline V gives CDR1 DFQATT, CDR2 SNEGSKA (reference sequence). This CDR3 has 11 amino acids. CDR3 in DNA: TGCAGTGAAGCGGGCCCCTGGGGCTACACCTTC. It yields the protein CSEAGPWGYTF.

This clone is a singleton in its sample. The CDR3 is CASSLGAVIRGYEQYF. CDR3 bases: TGTGCCAGCAGCTTGGGGGCCGTCATAAGGGGATACGAGCAGTACTTC. The V call is TRBV5-6, the J call TRBJ2-5; D perhaps matches TRBD1 (5 bases). The DNA end lines up better with TRBJ2-7; the J call may be wrong. Germline V lookup: CDR1 SGHDT, CDR2 YYEEEE. The CDR3 totals 16 residues.

This clone was observed a handful of times. The chain carries TRBV19 and TRBJ2-1; 7 nucleotides align to TRBD2. Losses at the gene ends were 2 bases for V and 1 base for J; bases not matched to a gene: 5. This CDR3 comprises 16 residues. CDR1 is LNHDA and CDR2 is SQIVND in the germline V gene (reference sequence). The CDR3 DNA reads as TGTGCCAGTAGTATATCTAGCGGTAATTCCTACAATGAGCAGTTCTTC. It specifies CASSISSGNSYNEQFF.

V and J are TRBV15 and TRBJ2-3; no clear D. The germline CDR1 and CDR2 sequences are LNHNV and YYDKDF (reference sequence). This CDR3 is 15 amino acids long. V dropped 2 bases and J dropped 1 base, with 10 bases sitting between them. CDR3 coding DNA: TGTGCCACCAGCAGAAGCCAAGCACGCACAGATACGCAGTATTTT. Amino acid sequence: CATSRSQARTDTQYF.

This clone was counted a single time. The V and J genes are TRBV19 and TRBJ1-4, with D possibly TRBD1 on 5 matching bases. Germline CDR1 is LNHDA and CDR2 is SQIVND (reference sequence). Trimming took 3 bases from V and 7 from J, leaving 12 bases between them. The CDR3 has 14 residues. In DNA, the CDR3 is TGTGCCAGTAGTATGGGGGGGTTCGGTGAAAAACTGTTTTTT. This codes for CASSMGGFGEKLFF.

The chain has TRBV15 and TRBJ2-5; no firm D call. The CDR3 extends over 14 amino acids. Germline CDR1 and CDR2: LNHNV and YYDKDF (reference sequence). Trimming left V 4 bases short and J 2 bases short, with 11 bases between. The CDR3 spells CATSISRLQETQYF. Here the CDR3 DNA reads TGTGCCACCAGCATCTCTAGACTTCAAGAGACCCAGTACTTC.

The V and J genes are TRBV19 and TRBJ1-3; tentative D call: TRBD1 (5 bases). Trimming took 3 bases from V and 4 from J, leaving 10 bases between them. This CDR3 is built from 14 residues. The germline CDR1 and CDR2 sequences are LNHDA and SQIVND (reference sequence). The CDR3 sequence: CASSIIDRGNTIYF. The CDR3 DNA follows: TGTGCCAGTAGTATTATCGACAGAGGAAACACCATATATTTT. Full variable domain (remainder filled in from reference TRBV19 and TRBJ1-3): DGGITQSPKYLFRKEGQNVTLSCEQNLNHDAMYWYRQDPGQGLRLIYYSQIVNDFQKGDIAEGYSVSREKKESFPLTVTSAQKNPTAFYLCASSIIDRGNTIYFGEGSWLTVV.

CDR3 in DNA: TGTGCCTGGTCCCACAGGGGGGAGTTGACAGATACGCAGTATTTT. Protein sequence: CAWSHRGELTDTQYF. The chain couples TRBV30 to TRBJ2-3; 8 bases are a match to TRBD1. The CDR3 has 15 amino acids. Trimming cost V 5 bases and J 3 bases; bases outside gene matches: 10. The V gene's germline CDR1 is GTSNPN and CDR2 SVGIG (reference sequence).

This clone occurred a few times. The rearrangement uses TRBV6-5 and TRBJ1-5; 7 bases fit TRBD1. The ends lost 2 bases at V and 6 bases at J; junction bases unmatched: 7. Germline CDR1 and CDR2: MNHEY and SVGAGI. The CDR3 spans 15 residues. The CDR3 DNA sequence: TGTGCCAGCAGTTACCGACAGGGATCGGGTCAGCCCCAGCATTTT. As protein: CASSYRQGSGQPQHF.